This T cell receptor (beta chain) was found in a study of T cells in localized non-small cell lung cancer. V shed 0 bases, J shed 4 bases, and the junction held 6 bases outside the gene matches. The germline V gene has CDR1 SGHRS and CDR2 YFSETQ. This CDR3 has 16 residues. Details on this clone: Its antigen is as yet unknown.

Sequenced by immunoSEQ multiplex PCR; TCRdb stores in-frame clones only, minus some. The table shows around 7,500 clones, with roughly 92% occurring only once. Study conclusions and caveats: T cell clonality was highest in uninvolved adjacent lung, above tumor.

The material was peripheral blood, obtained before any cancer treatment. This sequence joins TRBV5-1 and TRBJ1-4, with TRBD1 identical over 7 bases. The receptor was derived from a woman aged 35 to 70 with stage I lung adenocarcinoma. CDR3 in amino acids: CASSLVAGGNNEKLFF. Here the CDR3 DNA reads TGCGCCAGCAGCTTGGTGGCAGGGGGAAATAATGAAAAACTGTTTTTT.